This T cell receptor (beta chain) was documented in a study of blood T cell repertoires in COVID-19. Across the whole study: Samples of COVID-19 (acute and convalescent) were obtained from the United States, Italy and Spain. The cDNA or gDNA used as material had been derived from T cells, B-cell-depleted T cells, or PBMCs.

In the source study's methods: Researchers report that nucleated cell counts were estimated from reference gene primer amplification. The assay was immunoSEQ multiplex PCR, and TCRdb's table has in-frame clones only and misses some. The V and J calls and clone size come from that table; D and trimming were worked out from the DNA. Among some 200,000 clones listed, approximately 87% were seen once. The CDR3 has 14 amino acids. Trimming removed 6 bases from V and 7 bases from J; junction bases left unmatched: 10. CDR1 is MDHEN and CDR2 is SYDVKM in the germline V gene. This receptor was taken from a woman in her sixties or seventies with acute or convalescent COVID-19. The V and J genes are TRBV28 and TRBJ1-2, with 8 positions matching TRBD1. What was sequenced was peripheral blood. This CDR3 is CASRTGVLTRGYTF. CDR3 DNA sequence: TGTGCCAGCAGGACAGGGGTTCTCACACGTGGCTACACCTTC.